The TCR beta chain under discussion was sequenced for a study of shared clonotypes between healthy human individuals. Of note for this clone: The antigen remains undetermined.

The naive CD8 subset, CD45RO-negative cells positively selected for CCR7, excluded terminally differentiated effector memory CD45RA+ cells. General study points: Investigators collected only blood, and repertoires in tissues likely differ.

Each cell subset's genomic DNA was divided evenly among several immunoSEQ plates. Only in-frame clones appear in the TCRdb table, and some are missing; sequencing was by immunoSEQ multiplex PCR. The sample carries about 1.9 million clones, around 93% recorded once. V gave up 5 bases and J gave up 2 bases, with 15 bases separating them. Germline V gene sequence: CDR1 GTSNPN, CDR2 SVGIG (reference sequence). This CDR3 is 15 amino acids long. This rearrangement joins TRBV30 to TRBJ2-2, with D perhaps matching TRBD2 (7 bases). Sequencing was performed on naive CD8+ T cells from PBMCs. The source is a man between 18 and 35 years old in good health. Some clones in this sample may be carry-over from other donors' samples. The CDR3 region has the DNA TGTGCCTGGGCCATGGGGGGGCTAAACACCGGGGAGCTGTTTTTT. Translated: CAWAMGGLNTGELFF.